This T cell receptor (beta chain) was captured by sequencing in a study of cytomegalovirus exposure and HLA in healthy donors. Points from the study as a whole: For most TCR beta V segments, an earlier analysis put the productive rate at about 87% or about 30% of the time. Fewer N-insertions (relative to the approximately 700-donor mean) were reportedly seen in an Asian-associated ancestry cluster in a later analysis.

In the PCR, 60 Vbeta and 13 Jbeta primers were used. The repertoire was sequenced with immunoSEQ multiplex PCR; TCRdb's copy has only in-frame clones and lacks some. This table holds about 180,000 clones, approximately 80% found once. With respect to this clone: Its specificity is unknown.

This cohort consisted of healthy bone marrow donors. The TCR sequence derives from a woman in her forties or fifties in good health and CMV-seronegative. Sequencing used PBMCs.

In DNA, the CDR3 is TGTGCCAGCAGTGCTCGAAAAACGGGACAGGGGTGGAACGAGCAGTACTTC. Protein product: CASSARKTGQGWNEQYF. The J gene is TRBJ2-7, the V gene TRBV6-1; 10 nucleotides agree with TRBD1. The CDR3 is 17 amino acids. Germline CDR1 is MNHNS and CDR2 is SASEGT. The V segment lost 4 bases and the J segment 5 bases; nucleotides outside the gene matches: 14.